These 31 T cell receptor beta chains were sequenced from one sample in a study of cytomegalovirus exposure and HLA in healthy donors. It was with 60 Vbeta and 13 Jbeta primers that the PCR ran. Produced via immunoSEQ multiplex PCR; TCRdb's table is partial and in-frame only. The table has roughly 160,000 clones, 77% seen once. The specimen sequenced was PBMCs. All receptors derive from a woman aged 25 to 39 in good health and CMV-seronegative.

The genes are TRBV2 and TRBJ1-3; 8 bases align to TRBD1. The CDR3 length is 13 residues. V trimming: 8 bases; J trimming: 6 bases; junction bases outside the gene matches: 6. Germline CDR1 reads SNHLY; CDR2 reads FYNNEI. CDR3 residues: CASDRGLVNTIYF. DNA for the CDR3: TGTGCCAGCGACAGGGGTCTCGTAAACACCATATATTTT.

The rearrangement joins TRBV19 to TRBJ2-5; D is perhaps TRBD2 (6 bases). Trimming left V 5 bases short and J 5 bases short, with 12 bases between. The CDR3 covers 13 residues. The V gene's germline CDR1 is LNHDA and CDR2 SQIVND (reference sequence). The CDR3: CASSATGGETQYF. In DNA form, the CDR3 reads TGTGCCAGTAGTGCAACAGGAGGGGAGACCCAGTACTTC.

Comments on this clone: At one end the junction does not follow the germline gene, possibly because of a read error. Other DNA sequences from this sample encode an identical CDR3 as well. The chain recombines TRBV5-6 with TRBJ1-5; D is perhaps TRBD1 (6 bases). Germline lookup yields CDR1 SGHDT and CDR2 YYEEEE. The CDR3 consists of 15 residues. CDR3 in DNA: TGTGCCAGCAGCTTGGGCCAGGGGAGCAACCAGCCCCAGCATTTT. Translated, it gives CASSLGQGSNQPQHF.

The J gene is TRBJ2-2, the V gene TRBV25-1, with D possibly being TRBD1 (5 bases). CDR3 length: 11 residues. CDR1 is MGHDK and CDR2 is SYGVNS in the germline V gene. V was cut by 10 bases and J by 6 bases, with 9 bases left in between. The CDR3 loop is CATQGSGELFF. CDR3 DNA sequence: TGTGCCACCCAGGGTTCCGGGGAGCTGTTTTTT.

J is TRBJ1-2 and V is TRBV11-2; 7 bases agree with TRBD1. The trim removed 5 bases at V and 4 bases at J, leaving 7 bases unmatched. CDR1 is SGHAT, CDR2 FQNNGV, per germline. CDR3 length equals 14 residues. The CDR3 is CASSDLTGFYGYTF. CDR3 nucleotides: TGTGCCAGCAGCGATCTGACAGGGTTCTATGGCTACACCTTC.

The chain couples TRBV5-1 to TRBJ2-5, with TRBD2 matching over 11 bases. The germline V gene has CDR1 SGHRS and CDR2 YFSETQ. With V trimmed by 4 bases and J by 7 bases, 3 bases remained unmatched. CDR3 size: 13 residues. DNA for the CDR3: TGCGCCAGCAGCGTCGGACTAGCGGGGACCCAGTACTTC. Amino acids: CASSVGLAGTQYF.

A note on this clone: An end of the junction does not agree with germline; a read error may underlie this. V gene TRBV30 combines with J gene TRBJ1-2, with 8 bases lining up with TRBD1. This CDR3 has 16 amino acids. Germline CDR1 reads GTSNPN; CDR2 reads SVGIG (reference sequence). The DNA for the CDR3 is TGTGCCTGGAATCTAGGGACAGGACCAACTAACTATGGCTACCCCTTC. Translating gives CAWNLGTGPTNYGYPF.

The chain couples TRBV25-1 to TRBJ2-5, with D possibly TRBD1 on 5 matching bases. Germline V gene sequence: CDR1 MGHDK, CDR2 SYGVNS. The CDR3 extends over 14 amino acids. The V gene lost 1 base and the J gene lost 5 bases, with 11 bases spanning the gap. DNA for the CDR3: TGTGCCAGCAGTGAATTCCAGGGCCGGGAGACCCAGTACTTC. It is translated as CASSEFQGRETQYF.

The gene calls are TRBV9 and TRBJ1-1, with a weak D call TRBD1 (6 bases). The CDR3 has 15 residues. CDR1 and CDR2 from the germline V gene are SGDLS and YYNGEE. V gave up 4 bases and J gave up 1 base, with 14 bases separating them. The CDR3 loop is CASSPTGTQNTEAFF. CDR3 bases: TGTGCCAGCAGCCCAACAGGGACACAGAACACTGAAGCTTTCTTT.

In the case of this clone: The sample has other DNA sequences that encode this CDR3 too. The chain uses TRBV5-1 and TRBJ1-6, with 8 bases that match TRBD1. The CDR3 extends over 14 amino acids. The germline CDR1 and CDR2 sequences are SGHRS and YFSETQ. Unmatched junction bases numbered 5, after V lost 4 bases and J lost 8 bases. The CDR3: CASSEDRVDSPLHF. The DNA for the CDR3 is TGCGCCAGCAGCGAGGACAGGGTCGATTCACCCCTCCACTTT.

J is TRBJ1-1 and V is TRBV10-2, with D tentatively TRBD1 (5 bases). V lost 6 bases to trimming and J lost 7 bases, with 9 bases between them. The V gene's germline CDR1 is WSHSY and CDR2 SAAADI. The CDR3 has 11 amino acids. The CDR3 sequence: CASRAGGEAFF. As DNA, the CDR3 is TGCGCCAGCAGGGCCGGGGGTGAAGCTTTCTTT.

The CDR3 DNA sequence: TGTGCCAGCAGACCTCAGGGACACTACGAGCAGTACTTC. Its protein is CASRPQGHYEQYF. This chain joins TRBV27 and TRBJ2-7, with D maybe TRBD1 (6 bases). This CDR3 is 13 amino acids long. V lost 6 bases, J lost 3 bases, and 12 bases lay in between. Germline-derived CDR1 and CDR2 are MNHEY and SMNVEV (reference sequence).

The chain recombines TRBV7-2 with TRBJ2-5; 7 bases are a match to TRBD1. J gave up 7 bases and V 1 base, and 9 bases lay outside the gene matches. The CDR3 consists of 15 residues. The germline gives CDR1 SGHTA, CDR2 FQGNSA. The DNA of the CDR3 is TGTGCCAGCAGCTTAGTAGGGGGCGGTACCGGGACCCAGTACTTC. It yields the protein CASSLVGGGTGTQYF.

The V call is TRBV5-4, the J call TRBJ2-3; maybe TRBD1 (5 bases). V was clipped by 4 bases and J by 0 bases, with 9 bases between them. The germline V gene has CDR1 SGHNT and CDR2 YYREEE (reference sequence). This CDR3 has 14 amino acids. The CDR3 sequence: CASSPQGSTDTQYF. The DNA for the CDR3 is TGTGCCAGCAGCCCCCAGGGAAGCACAGATACGCAGTATTTT.

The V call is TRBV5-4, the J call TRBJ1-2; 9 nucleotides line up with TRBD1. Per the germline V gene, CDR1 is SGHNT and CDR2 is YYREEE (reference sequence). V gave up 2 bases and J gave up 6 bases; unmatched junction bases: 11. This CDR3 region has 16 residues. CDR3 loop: CASSLGWGTGKDGYTF. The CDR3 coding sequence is TGTGCCAGCAGCTTAGGGTGGGGGACAGGGAAGGATGGCTACACCTTC.

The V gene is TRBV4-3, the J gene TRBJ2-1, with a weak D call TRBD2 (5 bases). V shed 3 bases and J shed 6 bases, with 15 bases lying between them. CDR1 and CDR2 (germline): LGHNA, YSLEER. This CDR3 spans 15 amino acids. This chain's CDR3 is CASSQGSWPLNEQFF. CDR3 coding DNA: TGCGCCAGCAGCCAGGGGAGTTGGCCCCTCAATGAGCAGTTCTTC.

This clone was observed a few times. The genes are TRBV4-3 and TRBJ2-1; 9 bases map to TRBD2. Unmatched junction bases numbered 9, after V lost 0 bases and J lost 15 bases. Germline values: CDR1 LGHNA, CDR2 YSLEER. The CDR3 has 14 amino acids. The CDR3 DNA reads TGCGCCAGCAGCCAAGATCCCGGCGGGAGGGCCTCGTTCTTC. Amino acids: CASSQDPGGRASFF.

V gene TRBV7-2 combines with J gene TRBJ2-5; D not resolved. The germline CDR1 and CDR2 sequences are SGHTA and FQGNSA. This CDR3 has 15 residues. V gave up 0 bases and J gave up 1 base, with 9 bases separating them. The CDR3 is CASSLAPTVQETQYF. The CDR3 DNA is TGTGCCAGCAGCTTAGCGCCCACAGTCCAAGAGACCCAGTACTTC.

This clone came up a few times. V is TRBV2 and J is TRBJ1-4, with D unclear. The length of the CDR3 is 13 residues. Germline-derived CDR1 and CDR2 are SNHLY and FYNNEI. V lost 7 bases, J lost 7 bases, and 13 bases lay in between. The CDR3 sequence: CASKFGSGEKLFF. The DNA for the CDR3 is TGTGCCAGCAAGTTTGGGTCAGGTGAAAAACTGTTTTTT.

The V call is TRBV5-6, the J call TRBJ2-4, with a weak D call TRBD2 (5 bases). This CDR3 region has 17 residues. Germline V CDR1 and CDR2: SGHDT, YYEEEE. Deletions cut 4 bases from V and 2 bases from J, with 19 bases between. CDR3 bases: TGTGCCAGCAGCCGGAGCGGTTCCCCCCTCACCAAAAACATTCAGTACTTC. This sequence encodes CASSRSGSPLTKNIQYF.

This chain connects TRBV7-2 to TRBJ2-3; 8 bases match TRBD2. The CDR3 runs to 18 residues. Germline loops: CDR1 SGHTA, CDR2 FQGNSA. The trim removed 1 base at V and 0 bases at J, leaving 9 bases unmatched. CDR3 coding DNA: TGTGCCAGCAGCTTAGAAGGAGCTGCTAGCGGGAGCACAGATACGCAGTATTTT. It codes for CASSLEGAASGSTDTQYF.

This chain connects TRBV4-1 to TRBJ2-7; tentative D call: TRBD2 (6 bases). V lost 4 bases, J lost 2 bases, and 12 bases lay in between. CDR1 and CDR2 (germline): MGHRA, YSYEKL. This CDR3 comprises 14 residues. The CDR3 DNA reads TGCGCCAGCAGCCGGGTAGCGGTAACCTACGAGCAGTACTTC. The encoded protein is CASSRVAVTYEQYF.

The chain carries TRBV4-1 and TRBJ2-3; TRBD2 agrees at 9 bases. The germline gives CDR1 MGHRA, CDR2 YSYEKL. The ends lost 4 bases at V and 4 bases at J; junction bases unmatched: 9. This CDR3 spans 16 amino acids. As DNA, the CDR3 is TGCGCCAGCAGCCCCGTGGTAGCGGGAGTTTCAGATACGCAGTATTTT. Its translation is CASSPVVAGVSDTQYF.

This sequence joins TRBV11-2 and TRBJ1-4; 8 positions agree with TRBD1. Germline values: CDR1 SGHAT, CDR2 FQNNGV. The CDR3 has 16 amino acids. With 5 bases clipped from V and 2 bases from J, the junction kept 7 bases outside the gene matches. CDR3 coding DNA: TGTGCCAGCAGCATCGCAGGGGGCATCACTAATGAAAAACTGTTTTTT. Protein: CASSIAGGITNEKLFF.

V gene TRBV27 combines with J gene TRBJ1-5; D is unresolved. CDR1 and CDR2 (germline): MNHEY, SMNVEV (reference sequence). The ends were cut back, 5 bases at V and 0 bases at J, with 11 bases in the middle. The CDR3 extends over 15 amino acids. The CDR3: CASSPREYSNQPQHF. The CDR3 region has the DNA TGTGCCAGCAGTCCCCGGGAGTATAGCAATCAGCCCCAGCATTTT.

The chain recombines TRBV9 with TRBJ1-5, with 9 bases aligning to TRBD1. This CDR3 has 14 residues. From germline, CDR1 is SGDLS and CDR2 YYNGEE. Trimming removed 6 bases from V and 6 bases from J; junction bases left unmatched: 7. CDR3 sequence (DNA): TGTGCCAGCACCGGGACAGGGTCGGGTCAGCCCCAGCATTTT. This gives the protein CASTGTGSGQPQHF. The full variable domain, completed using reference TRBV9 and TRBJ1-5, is DSGVTQTPKHLITATGQRVTLRCSPRSGDLSVYWYQQSLDQGLQFLIQYYNGEERAKGNILERFSAQQFPDLHSELNLSSLELGDSALYFCASTGTGSGQPQHFGDGTRLSIL.

The CDR3 region is CASSLDRTSGEQYF. DNA of the CDR3: TGCGCCAGCAGCTTGGACAGGACCTCGGGCGAGCAGTACTTC. The rearrangement uses TRBV5-1 and TRBJ2-7; tentatively, D is TRBD1 (5 bases). The V gene lost 0 bases and the J gene lost 6 bases, with 13 bases spanning the gap. Per the germline V gene, CDR1 is SGHRS and CDR2 is YFSETQ. The CDR3 consists of 14 residues.

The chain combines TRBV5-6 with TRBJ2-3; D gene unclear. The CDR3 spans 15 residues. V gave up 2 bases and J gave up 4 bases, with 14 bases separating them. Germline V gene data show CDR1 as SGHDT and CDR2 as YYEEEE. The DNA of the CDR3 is TGTGCCAGCAGCTTTTCGTCCAGAGGCTCAGATACGCAGTATTTT. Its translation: CASSFSSRGSDTQYF.

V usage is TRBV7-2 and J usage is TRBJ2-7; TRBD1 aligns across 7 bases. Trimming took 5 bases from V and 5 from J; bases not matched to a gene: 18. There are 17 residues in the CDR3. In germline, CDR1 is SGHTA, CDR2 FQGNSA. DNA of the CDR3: TGTGCCAGCAGCCGGCGGACAGGATTTGCGGTAGTCCACGAGCAGTACTTC. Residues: CASSRRTGFAVVHEQYF.

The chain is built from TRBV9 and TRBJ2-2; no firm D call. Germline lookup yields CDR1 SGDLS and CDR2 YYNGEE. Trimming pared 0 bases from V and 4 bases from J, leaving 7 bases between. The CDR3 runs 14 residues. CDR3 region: CASSVGQITGELFF. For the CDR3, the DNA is TGTGCCAGCAGCGTAGGGCAGATCACCGGGGAGCTGTTTTTT.

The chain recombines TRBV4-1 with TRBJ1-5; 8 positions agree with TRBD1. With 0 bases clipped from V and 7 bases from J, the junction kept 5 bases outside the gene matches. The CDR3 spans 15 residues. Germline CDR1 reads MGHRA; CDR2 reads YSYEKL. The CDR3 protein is CASSQDRQGNQPQHF. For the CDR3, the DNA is TGCGCCAGCAGCCAAGATCGACAGGGGAACCAGCCCCAGCATTTT.